One T cell receptor (beta chain) is described in this entry. Its matching antigen is unknown. Repertoires were generated with immunoSEQ multiplex PCR, while TCRdb's copy carries only in-frame clones and drops some. Here the sample spans around 120,000 clones, just under 95% being singletons. The source of the sample is a study of T cell responses to AZD1222 COVID-19 vaccine. Study observations and caveats: Rises in breadth and depth of Spike-specific TCRs came after two AZD1222 doses. Vaccine-associated CD4 TCRs spanned spike, dominant at 160-218 and 743-854. Reports indicate that nearly half of spike-specific TCRs are directed at unmutated variant regions. Most donors were white British and more were female, and clonal diversity was possibly underestimated.

Germline assignment: CDR1 WNHNN and CDR2 SYGVQD (reference sequence). V gave up 0 bases and J gave up 3 bases, with 11 bases separating them. This CDR3 is built from 15 residues. The material sequenced was peripheral blood, taken on day 0 of AZD1222 vaccination. This chain connects TRBV10-1 to TRBJ1-1; D unresolved. The receptor was isolated from an adult in good health. Written as DNA, the CDR3 is TGCGCCAGCAGTGAGTCACGGTCGAGGGACACTGAAGCTTTCTTT. Translating gives CASSESRSRDTEAFF.